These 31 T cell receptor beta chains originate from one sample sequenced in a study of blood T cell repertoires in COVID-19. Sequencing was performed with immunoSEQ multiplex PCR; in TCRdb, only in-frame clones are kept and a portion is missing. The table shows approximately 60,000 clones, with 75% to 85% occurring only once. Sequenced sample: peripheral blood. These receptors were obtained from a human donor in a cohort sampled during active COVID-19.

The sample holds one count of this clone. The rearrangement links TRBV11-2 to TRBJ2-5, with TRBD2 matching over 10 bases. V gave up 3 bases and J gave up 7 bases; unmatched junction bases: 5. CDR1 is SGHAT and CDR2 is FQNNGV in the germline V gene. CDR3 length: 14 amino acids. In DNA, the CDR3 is TGTGCCAGCAGCTTGAAGCGGGGGGGCGGGACCCAGTACTTC. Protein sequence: CASSLKRGGGTQYF. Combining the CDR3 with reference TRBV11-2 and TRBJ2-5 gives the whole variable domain EAGVAQSPRYKIIEKRQSVAFWCNPISGHATLYWYQQILGQGPKLLIQFQNNGVVDDSQLPKDRFSAERLKGVDSTLKIQPAKLEDSAVYLCASSLKRGGGTQYFGPGTRLLVL.

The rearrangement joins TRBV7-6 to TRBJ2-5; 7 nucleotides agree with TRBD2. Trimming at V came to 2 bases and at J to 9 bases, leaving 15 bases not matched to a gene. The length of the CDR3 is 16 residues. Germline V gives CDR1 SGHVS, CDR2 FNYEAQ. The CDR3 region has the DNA TGTGCCAGCAGCTTAATCAGGGCTAGCGGAGCGACGGCCCAGTACTTC. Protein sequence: CASSLIRASGATAQYF.

CDR3 bases: TGTGCCAGCAGCTTAAGGGGGCGCATGAACACTGAAGCTTTCTTT. Protein sequence: CASSLRGRMNTEAFF. This chain connects TRBV11-3 to TRBJ1-1; 7 positions agree with TRBD1. The CDR3 extends over 15 amino acids. The trim removed 2 bases at V and 0 bases at J, leaving 3 bases unmatched. Germline-derived CDR1 and CDR2 are SGHNT and YENEEA. The complete variable domain, with remaining parts taken from reference TRBV11-3 and TRBJ1-1, reads EAGVVQSPRYKIIEKKQPVAFWCNPISGHNTLYWYLQNLGQGPELLIRYENEEAVDDSQLPKDRFSAERLKGVDSTLKIQPAELGDSAVYLCASSLRGRMNTEAFFGQGTRLTVV.

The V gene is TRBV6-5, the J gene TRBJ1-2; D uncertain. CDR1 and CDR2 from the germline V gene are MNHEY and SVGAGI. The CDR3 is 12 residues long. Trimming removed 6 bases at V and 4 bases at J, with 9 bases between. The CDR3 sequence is CASSRGSYGYTF. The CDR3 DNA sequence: TGTGCCAGCAGCCGCGGGAGCTATGGCTACACCTTC.

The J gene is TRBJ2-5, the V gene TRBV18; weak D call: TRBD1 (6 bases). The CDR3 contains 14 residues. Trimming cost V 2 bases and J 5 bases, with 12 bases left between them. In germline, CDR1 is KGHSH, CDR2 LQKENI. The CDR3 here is CASSPTQGTETQYF. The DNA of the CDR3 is TGTGCCAGCTCACCAACACAGGGAACGGAGACCCAGTACTTC.

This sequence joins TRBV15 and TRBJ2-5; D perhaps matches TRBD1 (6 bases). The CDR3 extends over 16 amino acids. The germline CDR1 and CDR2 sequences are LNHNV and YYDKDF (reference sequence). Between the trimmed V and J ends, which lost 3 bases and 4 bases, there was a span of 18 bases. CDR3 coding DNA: TGTGCCACCAGCAGTTCCGGAAGGGGGAGACGAGAGACCCAGTACTTC. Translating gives CATSSSGRGRRETQYF.

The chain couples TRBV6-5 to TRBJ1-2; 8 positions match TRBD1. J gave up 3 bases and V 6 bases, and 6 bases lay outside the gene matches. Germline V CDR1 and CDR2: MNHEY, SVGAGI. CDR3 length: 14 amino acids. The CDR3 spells CASSGQGAYYGYTF. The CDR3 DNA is TGTGCCAGCAGCGGGCAGGGGGCCTACTATGGCTACACCTTC.

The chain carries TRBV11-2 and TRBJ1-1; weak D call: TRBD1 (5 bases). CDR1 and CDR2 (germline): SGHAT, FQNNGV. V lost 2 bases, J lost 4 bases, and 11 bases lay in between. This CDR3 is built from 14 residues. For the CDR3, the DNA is TGTGCCAGCAGCTTATTCGAAGGGGTCACTGAAGCTTTCTTT. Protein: CASSLFEGVTEAFF.

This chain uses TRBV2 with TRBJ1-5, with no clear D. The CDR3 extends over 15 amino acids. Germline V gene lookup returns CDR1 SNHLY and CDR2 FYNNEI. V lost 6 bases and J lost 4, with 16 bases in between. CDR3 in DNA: TGTGCCAGCAGGTGGTTAGAGGGTTCGAATCAGCCCCAGCATTTT. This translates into CASRWLEGSNQPQHF. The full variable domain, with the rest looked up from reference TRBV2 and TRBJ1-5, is EPEVTQTPSHQVTQMGQEVILRCVPISNHLYFYWYRQILGQKVEFLVSFYNNEISEKSEIFDDQFSVERPDGSNFTLKIRSTKLEDSAMYFCASRWLEGSNQPQHFGDGTRLSIL.

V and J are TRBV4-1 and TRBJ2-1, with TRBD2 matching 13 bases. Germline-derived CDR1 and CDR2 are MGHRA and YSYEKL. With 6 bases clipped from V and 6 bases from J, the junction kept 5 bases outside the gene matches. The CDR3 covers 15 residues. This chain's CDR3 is CASRLAGGRTNEQFF. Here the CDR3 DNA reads TGCGCCAGCAGACTAGCGGGGGGGCGGACCAATGAGCAGTTCTTC.

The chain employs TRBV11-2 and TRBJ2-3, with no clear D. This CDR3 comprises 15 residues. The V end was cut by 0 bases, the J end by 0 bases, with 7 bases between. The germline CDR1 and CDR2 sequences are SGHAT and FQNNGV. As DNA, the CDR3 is TGTGCCAGCAGCTTAGATGGCTCAAGCACAGATACGCAGTATTTT. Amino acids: CASSLDGSSTDTQYF. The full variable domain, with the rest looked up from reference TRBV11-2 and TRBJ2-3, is EAGVAQSPRYKIIEKRQSVAFWCNPISGHATLYWYQQILGQGPKLLIQFQNNGVVDDSQLPKDRFSAERLKGVDSTLKIQPAKLEDSAVYLCASSLDGSSTDTQYFGPGTRLTVL.

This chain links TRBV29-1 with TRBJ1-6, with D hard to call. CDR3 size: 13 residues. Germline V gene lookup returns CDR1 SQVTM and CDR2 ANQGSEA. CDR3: CNHYPEADSPLHF. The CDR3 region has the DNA TGCAACCATTACCCGGAGGCAGATTCACCCCTCCACTTT.

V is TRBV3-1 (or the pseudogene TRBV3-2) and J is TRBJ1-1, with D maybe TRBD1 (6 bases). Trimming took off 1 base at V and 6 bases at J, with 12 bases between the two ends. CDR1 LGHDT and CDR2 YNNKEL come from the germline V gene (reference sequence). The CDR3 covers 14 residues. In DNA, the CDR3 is TGTGCCAGCAGCCAAGCGGGGGGGCTTGCTGAAGCTTTCTTT. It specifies CASSQAGGLAEAFF.

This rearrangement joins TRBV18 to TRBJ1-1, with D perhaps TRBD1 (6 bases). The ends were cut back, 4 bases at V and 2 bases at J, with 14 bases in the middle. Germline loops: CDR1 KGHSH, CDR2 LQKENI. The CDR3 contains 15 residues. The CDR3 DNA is TGTGCCAGCTCACTTGAGCAGGGGAAAAACACTGAAGCTTTCTTT. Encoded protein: CASSLEQGKNTEAFF. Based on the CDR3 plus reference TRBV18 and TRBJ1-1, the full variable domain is NAGVMQNPRHLVRRRGQEARLRCSPMKGHSHVYWYRQLPEEGLKFMVYLQKENIIDESGMPKERFSAEFPKEGPSILRIQQVVRGDSAAYFCASSLEQGKNTEAFFGQGTRLTVV.

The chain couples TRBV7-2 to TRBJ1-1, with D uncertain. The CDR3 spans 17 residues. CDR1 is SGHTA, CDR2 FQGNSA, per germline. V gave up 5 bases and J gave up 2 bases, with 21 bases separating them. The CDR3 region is CASSSLWPARENTEAFF. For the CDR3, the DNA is TGTGCCAGCAGCAGCTTATGGCCGGCGAGGGAAAACACTGAAGCTTTCTTT.

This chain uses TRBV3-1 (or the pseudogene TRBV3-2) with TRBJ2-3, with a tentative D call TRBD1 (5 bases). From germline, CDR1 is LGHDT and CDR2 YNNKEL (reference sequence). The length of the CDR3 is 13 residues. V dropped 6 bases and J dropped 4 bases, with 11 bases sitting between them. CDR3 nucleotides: TGTGCCAGCAGTAGGGGCGAGGCAGATACGCAGTATTTT. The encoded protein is CASSRGEADTQYF.

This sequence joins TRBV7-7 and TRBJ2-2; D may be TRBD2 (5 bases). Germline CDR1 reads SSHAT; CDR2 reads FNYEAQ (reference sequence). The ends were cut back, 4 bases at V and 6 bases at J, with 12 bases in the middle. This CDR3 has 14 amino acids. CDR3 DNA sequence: TGTGCCAGCAGCTCCGGGTTTAGCGCCGGGGAGCTGTTTTTT. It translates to CASSSGFSAGELFF.

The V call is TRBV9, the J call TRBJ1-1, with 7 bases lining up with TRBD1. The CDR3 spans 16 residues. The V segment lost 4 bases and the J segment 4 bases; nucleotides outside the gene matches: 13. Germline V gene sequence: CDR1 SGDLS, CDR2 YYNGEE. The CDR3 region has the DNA TGTGCCAGCAGCTCCACGACAGGGACCGGGGGCACTGAAGCTTTCTTT. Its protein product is CASSSTTGTGGTEAFF.

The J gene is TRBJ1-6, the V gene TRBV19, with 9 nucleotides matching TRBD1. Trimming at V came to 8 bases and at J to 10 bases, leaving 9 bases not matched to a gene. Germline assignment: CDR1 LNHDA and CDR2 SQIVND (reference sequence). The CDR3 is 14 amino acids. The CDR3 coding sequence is TGTGCCAGTGTGGGGACAGGGCGTGAATCACCCCTCCACTTT. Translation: CASVGTGRESPLHF.

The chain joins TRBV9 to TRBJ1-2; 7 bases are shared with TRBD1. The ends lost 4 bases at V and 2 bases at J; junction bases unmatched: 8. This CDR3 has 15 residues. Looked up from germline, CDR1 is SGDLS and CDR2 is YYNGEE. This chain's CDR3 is CASSPGTVLNYGYTF. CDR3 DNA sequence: TGTGCCAGCAGCCCTGGGACAGTCCTAAACTATGGCTACACCTTC.

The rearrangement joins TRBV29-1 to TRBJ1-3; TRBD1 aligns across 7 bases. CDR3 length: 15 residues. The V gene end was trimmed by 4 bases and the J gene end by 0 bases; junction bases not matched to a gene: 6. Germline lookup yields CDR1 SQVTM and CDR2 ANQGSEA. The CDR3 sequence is CSVVGTVSSGNTIYF. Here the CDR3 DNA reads TGCAGCGTTGTTGGGACAGTTTCCTCTGGAAACACCATATATTTT.

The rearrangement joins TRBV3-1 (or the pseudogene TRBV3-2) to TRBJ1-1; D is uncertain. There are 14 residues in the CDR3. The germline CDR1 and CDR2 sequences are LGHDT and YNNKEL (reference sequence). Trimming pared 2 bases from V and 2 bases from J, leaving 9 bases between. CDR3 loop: CASSQSALNTEAFF. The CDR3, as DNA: TGTGCCAGCAGCCAATCCGCGTTAAACACTGAAGCTTTCTTT.

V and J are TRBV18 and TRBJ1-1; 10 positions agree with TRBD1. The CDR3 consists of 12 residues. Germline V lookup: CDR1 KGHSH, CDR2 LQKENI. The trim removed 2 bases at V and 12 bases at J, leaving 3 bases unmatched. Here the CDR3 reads CASSPGTGEPFF. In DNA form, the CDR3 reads TGTGCCAGCTCACCAGGGACAGGGGAGCCTTTCTTT.

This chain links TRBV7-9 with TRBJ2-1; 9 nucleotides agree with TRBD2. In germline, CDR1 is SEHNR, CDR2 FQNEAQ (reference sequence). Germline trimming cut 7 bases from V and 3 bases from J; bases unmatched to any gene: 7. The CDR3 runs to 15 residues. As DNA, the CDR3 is TGTGCCAGCATCTTTAGCGGGGGCTACTACAATGAGCAGTTCTTC. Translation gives CASIFSGGYYNEQFF.

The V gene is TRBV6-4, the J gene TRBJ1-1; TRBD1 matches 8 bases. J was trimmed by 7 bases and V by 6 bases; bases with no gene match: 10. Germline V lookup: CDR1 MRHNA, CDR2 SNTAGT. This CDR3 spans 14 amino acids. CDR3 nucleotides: TGTGCCAGCAGCCCACAGGGGGGAACAGGTGAAGCTTTCTTT. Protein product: CASSPQGGTGEAFF.

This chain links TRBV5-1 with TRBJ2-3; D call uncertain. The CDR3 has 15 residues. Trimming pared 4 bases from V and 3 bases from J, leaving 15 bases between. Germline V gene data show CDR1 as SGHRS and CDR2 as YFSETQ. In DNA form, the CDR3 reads TGCGCCAGCAGCCTACAAGCGCCCACTACAGATACGCAGTATTTT. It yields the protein CASSLQAPTTDTQYF. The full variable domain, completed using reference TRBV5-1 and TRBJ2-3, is KAGVTQTPRYLIKTRGQQVTLSCSPISGHRSVSWYQQTPGQGLQFLFEYFSETQRNKGNFPGRFSGRQFSNSRSEMNVSTLELGDSALYLCASSLQAPTTDTQYFGPGTRLTVL.

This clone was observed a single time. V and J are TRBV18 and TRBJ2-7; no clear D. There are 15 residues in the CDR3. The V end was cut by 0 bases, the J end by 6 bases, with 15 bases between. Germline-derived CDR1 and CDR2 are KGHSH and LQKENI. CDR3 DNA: TGTGCCAGCTCACCACCTAGTAGTTTGGGCTTCGAGCAGTACTTC. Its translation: CASSPPSSLGFEQYF.

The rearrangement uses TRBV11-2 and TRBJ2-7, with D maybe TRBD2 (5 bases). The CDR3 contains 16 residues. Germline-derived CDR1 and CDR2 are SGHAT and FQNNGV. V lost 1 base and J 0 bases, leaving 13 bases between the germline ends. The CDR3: CASSLGNVGVSYEQYF. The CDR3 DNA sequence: TGTGCCAGCAGCTTAGGGAATGTCGGGGTCTCCTACGAGCAGTACTTC.

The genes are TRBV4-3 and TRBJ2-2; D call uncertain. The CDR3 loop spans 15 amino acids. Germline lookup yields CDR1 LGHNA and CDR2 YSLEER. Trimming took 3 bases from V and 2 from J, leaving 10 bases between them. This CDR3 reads CASSHLSDNTGELFF. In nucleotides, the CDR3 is TGCGCCAGCAGCCATTTGAGCGACAACACCGGGGAGCTGTTTTTT.

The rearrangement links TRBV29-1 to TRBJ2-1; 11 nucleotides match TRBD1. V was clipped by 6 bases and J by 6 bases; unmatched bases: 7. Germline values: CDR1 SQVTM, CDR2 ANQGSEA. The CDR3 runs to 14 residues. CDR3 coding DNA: TGCAGCGTAGGACAGGGGGCGGGTGGCAATGAGCAGTTCTTC. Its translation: CSVGQGAGGNEQFF.

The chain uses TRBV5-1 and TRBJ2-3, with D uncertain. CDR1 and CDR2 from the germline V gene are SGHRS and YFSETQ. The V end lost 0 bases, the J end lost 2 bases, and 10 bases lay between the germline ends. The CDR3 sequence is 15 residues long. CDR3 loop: CASSLVATLTDTQYF. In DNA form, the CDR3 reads TGCGCCAGCAGCTTGGTGGCAACCCTCACAGATACGCAGTATTTT.